This T cell receptor beta chain was retrieved from a study of blood T cell repertoires in COVID-19. Germline trimming cut 1 base from V and 8 bases from J; bases unmatched to any gene: 9. This CDR3 comprises 16 residues. CDR1 is MNHEY and CDR2 is SMNVEV in the germline V gene (reference sequence). The authors' processing: The assay estimated nucleated cells by amplifying reference gene primers. The data were produced by immunoSEQ multiplex PCR, yet TCRdb's version contains in-frame clones alone and is incomplete. The V and J calls and clone size were taken over from that table, and D and trimming were inferred from the DNA. The table lists fewer than 120,000 clones, around 74% of them singletons.

The TCR originated in a woman between 55 and 75 years old with acute or convalescent COVID-19. The gene calls are TRBV27 and TRBJ1-4; 8 bases are a match to TRBD1. Input material: peripheral blood. This chain's CDR3 is CASSLYGRTGNEKLFF. In DNA, the CDR3 is TGTGCCAGCAGTTTATATGGGCGGACAGGGAACGAAAAACTGTTTTTT.